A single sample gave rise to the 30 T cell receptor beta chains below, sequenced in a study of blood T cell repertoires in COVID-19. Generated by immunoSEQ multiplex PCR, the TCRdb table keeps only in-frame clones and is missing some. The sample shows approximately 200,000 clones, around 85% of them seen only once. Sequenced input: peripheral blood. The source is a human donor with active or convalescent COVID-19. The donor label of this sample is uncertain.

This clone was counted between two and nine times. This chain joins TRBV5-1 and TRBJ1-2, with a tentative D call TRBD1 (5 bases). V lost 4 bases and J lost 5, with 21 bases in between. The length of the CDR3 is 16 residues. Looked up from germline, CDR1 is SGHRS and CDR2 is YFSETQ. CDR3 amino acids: CASSPQEGGARYGYTF. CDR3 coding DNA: TGCGCCAGCAGCCCCCAGGAGGGTGGGGCGCGGTATGGCTACACCTTC.

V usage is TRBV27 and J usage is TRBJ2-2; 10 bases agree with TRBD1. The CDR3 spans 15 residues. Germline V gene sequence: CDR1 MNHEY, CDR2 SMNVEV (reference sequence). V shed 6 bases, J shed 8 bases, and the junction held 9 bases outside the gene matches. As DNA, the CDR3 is TGTGCCAGCAGGCTCAACGACAGGGGGCGGGGGGAGCTGTTTTTT. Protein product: CASRLNDRGRGELFF.

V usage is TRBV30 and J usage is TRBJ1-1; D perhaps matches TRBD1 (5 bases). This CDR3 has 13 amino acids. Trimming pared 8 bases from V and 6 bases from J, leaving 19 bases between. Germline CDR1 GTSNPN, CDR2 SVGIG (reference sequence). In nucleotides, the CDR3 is TGTGCCATCCAATCCCAGGTGGGGCCTGAAGCTTTCTTT. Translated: CAIQSQVGPEAFF.

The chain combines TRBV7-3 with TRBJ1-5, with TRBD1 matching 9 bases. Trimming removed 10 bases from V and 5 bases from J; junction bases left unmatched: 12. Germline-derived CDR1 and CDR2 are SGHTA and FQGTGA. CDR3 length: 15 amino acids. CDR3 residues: CATPPQGASYQPQHF. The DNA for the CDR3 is TGTGCCACCCCCCCACAGGGGGCTAGTTATCAGCCCCAGCATTTT.

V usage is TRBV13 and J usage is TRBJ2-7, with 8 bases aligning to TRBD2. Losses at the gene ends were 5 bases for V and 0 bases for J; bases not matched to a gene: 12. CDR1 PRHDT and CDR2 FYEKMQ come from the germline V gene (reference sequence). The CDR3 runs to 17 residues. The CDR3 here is CASSLPPGGGSSYEQYF. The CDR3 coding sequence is TGTGCCAGCAGCCTTCCCCCCGGGGGGGGAAGCTCCTACGAGCAGTACTTC.

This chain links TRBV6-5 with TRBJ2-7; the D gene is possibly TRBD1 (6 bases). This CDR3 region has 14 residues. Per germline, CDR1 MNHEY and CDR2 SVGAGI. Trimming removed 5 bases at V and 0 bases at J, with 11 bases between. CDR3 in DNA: TGTGCCAGCAGTCACAGGGAATTCTCCTACGAGCAGTACTTC. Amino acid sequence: CASSHREFSYEQYF.

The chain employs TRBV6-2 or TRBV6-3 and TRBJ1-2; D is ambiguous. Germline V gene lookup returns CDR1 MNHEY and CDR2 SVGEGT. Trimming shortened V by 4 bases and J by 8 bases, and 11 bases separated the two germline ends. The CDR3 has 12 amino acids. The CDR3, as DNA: TGTGCCAGCAGTTCCCCGGGGAGCGGCTACACCTTC. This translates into CASSSPGSGYTF.

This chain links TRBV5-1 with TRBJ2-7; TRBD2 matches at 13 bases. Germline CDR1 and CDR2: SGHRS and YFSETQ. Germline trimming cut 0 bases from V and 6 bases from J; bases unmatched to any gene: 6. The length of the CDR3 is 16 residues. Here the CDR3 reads CASSLALGTSGIEQYF. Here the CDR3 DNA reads TGCGCCAGCAGCTTGGCCCTCGGGACTAGCGGGATCGAGCAGTACTTC.

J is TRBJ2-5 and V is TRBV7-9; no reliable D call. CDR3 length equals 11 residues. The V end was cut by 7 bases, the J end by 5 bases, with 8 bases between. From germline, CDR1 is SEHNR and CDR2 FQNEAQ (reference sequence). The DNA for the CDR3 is TGTGCCAGCACCAACGCGGAGACCCAGTACTTC. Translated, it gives CASTNAETQYF.

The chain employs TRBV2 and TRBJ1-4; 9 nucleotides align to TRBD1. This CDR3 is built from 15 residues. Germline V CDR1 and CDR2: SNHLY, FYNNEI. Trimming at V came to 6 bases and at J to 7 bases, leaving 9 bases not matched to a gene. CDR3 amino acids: CASREQGARVEKLFF. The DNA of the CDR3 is TGTGCCAGCAGAGAACAGGGGGCGCGTGTTGAAAAACTGTTTTTT. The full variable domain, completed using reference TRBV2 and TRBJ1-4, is EPEVTQTPSHQVTQMGQEVILRCVPISNHLYFYWYRQILGQKVEFLVSFYNNEISEKSEIFDDQFSVERPDGSNFTLKIRSTKLEDSAMYFCASREQGARVEKLFFGSGTQLSVL.

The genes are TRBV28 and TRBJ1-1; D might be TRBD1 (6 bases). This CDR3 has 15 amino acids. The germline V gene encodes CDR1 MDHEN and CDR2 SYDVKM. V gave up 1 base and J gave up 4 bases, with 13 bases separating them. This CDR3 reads CASSLLGAGGTEAFF. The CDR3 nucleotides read TGTGCCAGCAGTTTATTGGGGGCTGGGGGCACTGAAGCTTTCTTT.

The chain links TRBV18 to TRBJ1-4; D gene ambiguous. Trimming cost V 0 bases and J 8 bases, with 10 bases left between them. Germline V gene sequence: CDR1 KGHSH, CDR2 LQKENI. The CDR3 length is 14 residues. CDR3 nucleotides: TGTGCCAGCTCACCACCACTCCCGGGAGAAAAACTGTTTTTT. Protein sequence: CASSPPLPGEKLFF.

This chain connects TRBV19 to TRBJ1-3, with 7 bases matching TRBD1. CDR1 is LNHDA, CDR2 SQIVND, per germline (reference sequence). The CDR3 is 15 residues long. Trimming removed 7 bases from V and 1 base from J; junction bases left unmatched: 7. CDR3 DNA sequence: TGTGCCAGTACAACGACAGGGCAGTCTGGAAACACCATATATTTT. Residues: CASTTTGQSGNTIYF.

CDR3 sequence reads: CASSSEGNQPQHF. CDR3 nucleotide sequence: TGTGCCAGCAGTTCGGAGGGCAATCAGCCCCAGCATTTT. The chain joins TRBV12-3 or TRBV12-4 to TRBJ1-5; the D is unclear. The V gene lost 4 bases and the J gene lost 2 bases, with 6 bases spanning the gap. There are 13 residues in the CDR3.

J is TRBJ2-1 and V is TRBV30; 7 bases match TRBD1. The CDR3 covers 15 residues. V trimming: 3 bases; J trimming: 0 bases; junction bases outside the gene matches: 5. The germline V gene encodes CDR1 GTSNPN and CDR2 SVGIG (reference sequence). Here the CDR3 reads CAWSRGITSYNEQFF. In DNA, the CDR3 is TGTGCCTGGAGCAGGGGGATTACCTCCTACAATGAGCAGTTCTTC.

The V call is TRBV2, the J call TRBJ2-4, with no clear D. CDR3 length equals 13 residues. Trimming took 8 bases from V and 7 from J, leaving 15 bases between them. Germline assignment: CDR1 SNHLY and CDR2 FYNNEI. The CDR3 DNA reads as TGTGCCAGCGACGACGGGTTAAATAACATTCAGTACTTC. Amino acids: CASDDGLNNIQYF.

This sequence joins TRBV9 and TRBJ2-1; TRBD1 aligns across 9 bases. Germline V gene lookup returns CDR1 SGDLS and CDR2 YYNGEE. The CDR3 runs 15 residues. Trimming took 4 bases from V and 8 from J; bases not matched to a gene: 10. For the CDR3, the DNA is TGTGCCAGCAGCTCCCGGACAGGGGAGAGTGATGAGCAGTTCTTC. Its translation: CASSSRTGESDEQFF.

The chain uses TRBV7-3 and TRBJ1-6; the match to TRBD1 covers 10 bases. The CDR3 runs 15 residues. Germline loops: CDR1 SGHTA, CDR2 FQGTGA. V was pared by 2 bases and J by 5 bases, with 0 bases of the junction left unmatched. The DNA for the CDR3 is TGTGCCAGCAGCTTAGGGACAGGGGATAATTCACCCCTCCACTTT. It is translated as CASSLGTGDNSPLHF.

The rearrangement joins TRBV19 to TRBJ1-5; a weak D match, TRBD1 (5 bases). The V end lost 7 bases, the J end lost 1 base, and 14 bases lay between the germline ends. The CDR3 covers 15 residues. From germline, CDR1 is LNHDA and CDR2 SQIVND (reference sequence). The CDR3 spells CASNHQGLSNQPQHF. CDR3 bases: TGTGCCAGTAACCACCAGGGTTTAAGCAATCAGCCCCAGCATTTT.

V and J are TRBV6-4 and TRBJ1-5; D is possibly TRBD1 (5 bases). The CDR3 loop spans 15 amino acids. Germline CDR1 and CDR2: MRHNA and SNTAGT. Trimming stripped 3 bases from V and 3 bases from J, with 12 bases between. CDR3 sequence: CASSESGGDNQPQHF. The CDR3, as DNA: TGTGCCAGCAGTGAGTCAGGAGGGGACAATCAGCCCCAGCATTTT.

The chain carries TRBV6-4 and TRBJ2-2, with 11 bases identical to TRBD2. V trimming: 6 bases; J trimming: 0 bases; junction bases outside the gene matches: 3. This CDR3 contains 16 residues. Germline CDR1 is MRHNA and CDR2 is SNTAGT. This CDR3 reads CASSKGLAANTGELFF. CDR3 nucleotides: TGTGCCAGCAGCAAGGGACTAGCGGCGAACACCGGGGAGCTGTTTTTT.

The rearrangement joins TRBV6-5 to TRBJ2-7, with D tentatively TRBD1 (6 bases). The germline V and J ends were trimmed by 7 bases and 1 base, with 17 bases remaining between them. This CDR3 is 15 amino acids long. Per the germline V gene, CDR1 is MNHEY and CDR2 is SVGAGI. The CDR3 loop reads CASTTGQSLSYEQYF. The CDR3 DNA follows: TGTGCCAGCACTACAGGACAGTCCCTTTCCTACGAGCAGTACTTC.

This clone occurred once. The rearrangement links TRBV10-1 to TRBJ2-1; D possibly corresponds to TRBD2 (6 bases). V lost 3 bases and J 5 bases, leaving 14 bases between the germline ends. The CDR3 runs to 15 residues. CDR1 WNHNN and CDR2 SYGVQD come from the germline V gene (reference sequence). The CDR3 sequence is CASSDFKRVHNEQFF. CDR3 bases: TGCGCCAGCAGTGATTTTAAGCGGGTCCACAATGAGCAGTTCTTC.

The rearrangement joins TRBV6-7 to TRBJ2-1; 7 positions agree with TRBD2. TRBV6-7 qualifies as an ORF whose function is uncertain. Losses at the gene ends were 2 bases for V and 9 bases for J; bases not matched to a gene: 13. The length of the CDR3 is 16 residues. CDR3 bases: TGTGCCAGCAGTTACCCCCCCTCGGGGGAGGGTGGTGAGCAGTTCTTC. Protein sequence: CASSYPPSGEGGEQFF.

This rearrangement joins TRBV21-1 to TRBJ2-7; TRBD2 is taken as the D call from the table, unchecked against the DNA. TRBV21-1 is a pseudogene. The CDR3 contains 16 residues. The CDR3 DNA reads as TGTGCCAGCAGCAAAGGCTGCCTAGCGGGAGACTACGAGCAGTACTTC. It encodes CASSKGCLAGDYEQYF.

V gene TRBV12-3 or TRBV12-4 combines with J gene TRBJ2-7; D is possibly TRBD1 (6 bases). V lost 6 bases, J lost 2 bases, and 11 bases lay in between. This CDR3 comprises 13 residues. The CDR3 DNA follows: TGTGCCAGCAGGTCTGGGGGCACCTACGAGCAGTACTTC. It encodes CASRSGGTYEQYF.

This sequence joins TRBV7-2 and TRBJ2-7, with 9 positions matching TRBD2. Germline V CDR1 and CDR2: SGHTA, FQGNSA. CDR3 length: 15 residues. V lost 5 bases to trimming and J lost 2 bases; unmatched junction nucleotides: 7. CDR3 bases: TGTGCCAGCAGCACTTCCGGGACTAGCCCCTACGAGCAGTACTTC. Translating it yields CASSTSGTSPYEQYF.

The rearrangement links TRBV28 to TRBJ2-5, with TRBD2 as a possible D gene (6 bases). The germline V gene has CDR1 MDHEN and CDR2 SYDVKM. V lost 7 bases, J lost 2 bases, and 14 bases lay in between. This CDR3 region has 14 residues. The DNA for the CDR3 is TGTGCCAGCAACCTGGGCGGGGCACAAGAGACCCAGTACTTC. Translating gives CASNLGGAQETQYF. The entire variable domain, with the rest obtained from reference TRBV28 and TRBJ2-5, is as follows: DVKVTQSSRYLVKRTGEKVFLECVQDMDHENMFWYRQDPGLGLRLIYFSYDVKMKEKGDIPEGYSVSREKKERFSLILESASTNQTSMYLCASNLGGAQETQYFGPGTRLLVL.

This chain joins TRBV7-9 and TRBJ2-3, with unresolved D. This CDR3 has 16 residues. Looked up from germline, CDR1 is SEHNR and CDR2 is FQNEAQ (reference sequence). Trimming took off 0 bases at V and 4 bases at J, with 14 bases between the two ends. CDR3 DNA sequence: TGTGCCAGCAGCTTAGCGGCTCGGCTCGGGTCAGATACGCAGTATTTT. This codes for CASSLAARLGSDTQYF.

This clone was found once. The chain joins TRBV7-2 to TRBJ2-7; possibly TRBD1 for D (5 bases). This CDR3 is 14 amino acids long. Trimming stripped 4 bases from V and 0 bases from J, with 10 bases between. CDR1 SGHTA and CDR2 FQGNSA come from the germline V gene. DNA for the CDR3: TGTGCCAGCAGCTCGCGACAGCCCTCCTACGAGCAGTACTTC. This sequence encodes CASSSRQPSYEQYF.